These T cell receptor beta chains were read from a single sample in a study of post-analysis software for immune sequencing data. TCRdb analysed the PCR reads with MiXCR anew, one entry per CDR3 protein. The top ten clones hold around 10% of a sample with hundreds of thousands of distinct CDR3 sequences, 55% to 70% of them seen once. Sequenced material: blood. The receptor source for this set is a girl aged 2 to 10 with multiple sclerosis. The CDR3 runs from the conserved cysteine through the conserved F or W. The D gene is left open where the match is weak. Some rows have no size entry. The others give once, few or many, or a class for an expanded clone.

clone size	D gene	V gene	J gene	CDR3 length	CDR3 DNA	CDR3 protein
-	TRBD2	TRBV12-3/TRBV12-4	TRBJ2-5	16	TGTGCCAGCAGTTCCGGGACTAGCGGAGGGCAAGAGACCCAGTACTTC	CASSSGTSGGQETQYF
few	-	TRBV6-5	TRBJ2-1	11	TGTGCCAGCAGTTACTCAGGGACTTGGTTCTTC	CASSYSGTWFF
-	TRBD1	TRBV20-1	TRBJ2-7	15	TGCAGTGCTAGAGAACCGGGACAGGGGTTCTACGAGCAGTACTTC	CSAREPGQGFYEQYF
-	-	TRBV12-3/TRBV12-4	TRBJ2-7	13	TGTGCCAGCAGTTTCACCCTCCGGGGGACCCAGTGCTTC	CASSFTLRGTQCF
-	-	TRBV9	TRBJ2-1	15	TGTGCCAGCAGCGTAGCTCAGGCCATAGTCAATGAGCAGTTCTTC	CASSVAQAIVNEQFF
few	-	TRBV12-3/TRBV12-4	TRBJ2-7	11	TGTGCCAGCAGTTGGATGGCCGAGCAGTACTTC	CASSWMAEQYF
-	-	TRBV12-3/TRBV12-4	TRBJ1-1	11	TGTGCCAGCAGTTTGTCCCTCCAAGCTTTCTTT	CASSLSLQAFF
-	-	TRBV20-1	TRBJ2-7	13	TGCAGTGCTAGCAAGGGCGGGGTCGACGAGCAGTACTTC	CSASKGGVDEQYF
few	TRBD2	TRBV5-5	TRBJ2-3	14	TGTGCCAGCACCCGCGGGGGATCCACAGATACGCAGTATTTT	CASTRGGSTDTQYF
few	TRBD2	TRBV28	TRBJ2-3	16	TGTGCCAGCAGTTTAGTCCGGGAGGGTGAAACAGATACGCAGTATTTT	CASSLVREGETDTQYF
few	-	TRBV29-1	TRBJ2-1	13	TGCAGCGTTGGCAGGGGACGGTACAATGAGCAGTTCTTC	CSVGRGRYNEQFF
-	-	TRBV5-5	TRBJ2-2	14	TGTGCCAGCAGTGGAACAGGGTTGTCCGGGGAGCTGTTTTTT	CASSGTGLSGELFF
-	TRBD2	TRBV5-1	TRBJ2-1	19	TGCGCCGGCAGCCAACCGTTAAAACTAGCGGGAGCTACCTACAATGAGCGGTTCTTC	CAGSQPLKLAGATYNERFF
few	-	TRBV5-1	TRBJ1-6	17	TGCGCCAGCAGCATCGGGACGGGAGGCGGAGATAATTCACCCCTCCACTTT	CASSIGTGGGDNSPLHF
-	TRBD1	TRBV13	TRBJ1-4	15	TGTGCCAGCAGCCCCTGGGGACAGGGAAATGAAAAACTGTTTTTT	CASSPWGQGNEKLFF
-	-	TRBV12-3/TRBV12-4	TRBJ1-2	13	TGTGCCAGCAGTTTAAGGCACCGTGGGGGCTACACCTTC	CASSLRHRGGYTF
-	-	TRBV5-1	TRBJ2-6	16	TGCGCCAGCGCCGTGGAAGGTCAGATGGGGGCCAACGTCCTGACTTTC	CASAVEGQMGANVLTF
-	-	TRBV20-1	TRBJ1-1	14	TGCAGTGCTAGAGATCGGAAGGCTAACACTGAAGCTTTCTTT	CSARDRKANTEAFF
once	-	TRBV7-9	TRBJ2-3	13	TGTGCCAGCAGCCACAGGGAGCCAGATACGCAGTATTTT	CASSHREPDTQYF
-	TRBD1	TRBV12-3/TRBV12-4	TRBJ2-5	15	TGTGCCAGCACCACAGGGGGCAAGTACCAAGAGACCCAGTACTTC	CASTTGGKYQETQYF
-	-	TRBV15	TRBJ1-1	13	TGTGCCACCAGCACGGGAGTGAACACTGAAGCTTTCTTT	CATSTGVNTEAFF
-	TRBD1	TRBV12-3/TRBV12-4	TRBJ1-2	14	TGTGCCAGCAGGGGGACAGAAACAATCTATGGCTACACCTTC	CASRGTETIYGYTF
-	TRBD2	TRBV6-2/TRBV6-3	TRBJ2-1	14	TGTGCCAGCAGGTTAGCGGGAAAACACAATGAGCAGTTCTTC	CASRLAGKHNEQFF
-	-	TRBV4-3	TRBJ2-7	17	TGCGCCAGCAGCCAAGGTGGTTGGAGAGTGTGGTTGTACGAGCAGTACTTC	CASSQGGWRVWLYEQYF
-	TRBD2	TRBV2	TRBJ2-1	17	TGTGCCAGCGTTGAGGGAGCGGGGGGCCTGAATTACAATGAGCAGTTCTTC	CASVEGAGGLNYNEQFF
-	-	TRBV12-3/TRBV12-4	TRBJ2-1	14	TGTGCCAGCAGTTTAGGCCCCGCTAGCGATGAGCAGTTCTTC	CASSLGPASDEQFF
-	TRBD1	TRBV2	TRBJ2-3	13	TGTGCCAGCAGGACAGGGGGCGCGGATACGCAGTATTTT	CASRTGGADTQYF
-	-	TRBV29-1	TRBJ2-5	13	TGCAGCGTTGACCAGGGATTAGAAGAGACCCAGTACTTC	CSVDQGLEETQYF
-	TRBD2	TRBV6-5	TRBJ2-1	15	TGTGCCAGCAGGTACGCCCTAGCGGGTGACAATGAGCAGTTCTTC	CASRYALAGDNEQFF
few	TRBD2	TRBV20-1	TRBJ2-1	14	TGCAGTGCTAGAGTAGCAGGGAGGGGAAATGAGCAGTTCTTC	CSARVAGRGNEQFF
-	TRBD1	TRBV4-3	TRBJ2-2	15	TGCGCCAGCAGCCAATTGACAGGGTACACCGGGGAGCTGTTTTTT	CASSQLTGYTGELFF
-	-	TRBV20-1	TRBJ2-7	12	TGCAGTGCTAGTGATCGGAGGGACGAGCAGTACTTC	CSASDRRDEQYF
few	-	TRBV29-1	TRBJ2-1	14	TGCAGCGTTGAACTGGGGGACGGGCGATATGAGCAGTTCTTC	CSVELGDGRYEQFF
-	-	TRBV12-3/TRBV12-4	TRBJ2-7	16	TGTGCCAGCAGTCCAAATCCGGCCCTGAGCTCCTACGAGCAGTACTTC	CASSPNPALSSYEQYF